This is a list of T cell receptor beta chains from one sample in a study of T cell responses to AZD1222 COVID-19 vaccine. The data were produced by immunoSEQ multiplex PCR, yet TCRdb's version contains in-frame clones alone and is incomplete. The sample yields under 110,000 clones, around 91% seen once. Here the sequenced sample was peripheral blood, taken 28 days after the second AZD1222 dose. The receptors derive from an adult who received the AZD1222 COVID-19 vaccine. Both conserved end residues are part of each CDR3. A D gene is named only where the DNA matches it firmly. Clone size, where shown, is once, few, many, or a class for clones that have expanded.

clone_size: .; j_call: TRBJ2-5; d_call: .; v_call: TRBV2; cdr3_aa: CASSVQGFETQYF; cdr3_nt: TGTGCCAGCAGTGTCCAGGGTTTCGAGACCCAGTACTTC
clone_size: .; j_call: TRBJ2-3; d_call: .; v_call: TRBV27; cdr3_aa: CASSLSIRFVGGLDTQYF; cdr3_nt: TGTGCCAGCAGTTTATCCATCAGGTTTGTGGGGGGGCTTGATACGCAGTATTTT
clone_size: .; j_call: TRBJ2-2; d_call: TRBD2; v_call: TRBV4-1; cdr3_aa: CASSQAGGRTGELFF; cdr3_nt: TGCGCCAGCAGCCAAGCGGGGGGGCGTACCGGGGAGCTGTTTTTT
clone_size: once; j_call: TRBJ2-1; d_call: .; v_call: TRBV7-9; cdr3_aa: CASSLRAALEVNEQFF; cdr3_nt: TGTGCCAGCAGCTTAAGAGCAGCCTTGGAGGTCAATGAGCAGTTCTTC
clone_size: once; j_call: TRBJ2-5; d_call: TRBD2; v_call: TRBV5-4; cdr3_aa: CASSFPRGGEETQYF; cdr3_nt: TGTGCCAGCAGCTTTCCTCGGGGGGGCGAAGAGACCCAGTACTTC
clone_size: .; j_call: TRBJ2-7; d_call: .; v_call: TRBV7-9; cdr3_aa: CASSLNFWEQYF; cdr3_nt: TGTGCCAGCAGCCTTAATTTCTGGGAGCAGTACTTC
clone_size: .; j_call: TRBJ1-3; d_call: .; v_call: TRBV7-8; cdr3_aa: CASSPIMTPSGNTIYF; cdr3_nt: TGTGCCAGCAGCCCAATCATGACCCCGTCTGGAAACACCATATATTTT
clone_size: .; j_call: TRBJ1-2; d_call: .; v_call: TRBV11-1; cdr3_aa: CASSSDSYGYTF; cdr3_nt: TGTGCCAGCAGCTCAGACTCGTATGGCTACACCTTC
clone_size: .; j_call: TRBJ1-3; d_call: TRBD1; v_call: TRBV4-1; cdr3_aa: CASSQGGTASGNTIYF; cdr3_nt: TGCGCCAGCAGCCAGGGGGGGACAGCCTCTGGAAACACCATATATTTT
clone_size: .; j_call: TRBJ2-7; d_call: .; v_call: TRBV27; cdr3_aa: CASSPARGSSYEQYF; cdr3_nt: TGTGCCAGCAGCCCCGCCAGGGGCTCAAGCTACGAGCAGTACTTC
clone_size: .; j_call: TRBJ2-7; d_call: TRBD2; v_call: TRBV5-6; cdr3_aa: CASSLTWRGGSYEQYF; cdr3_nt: TGTGCCAGCAGCTTAACGTGGCGGGGGGGCTCCTACGAGCAGTACTTC
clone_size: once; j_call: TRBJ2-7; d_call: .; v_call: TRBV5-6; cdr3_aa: CASSFTGNTYEQYF; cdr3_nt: TGTGCCAGCAGCTTTACAGGGAATACCTACGAGCAGTACTTC
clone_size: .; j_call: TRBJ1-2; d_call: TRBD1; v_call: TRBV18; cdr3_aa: CASSTRDSLALNYGYTF; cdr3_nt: TGTGCCAGCTCAACGCGGGACAGCCTTGCCCTTAACTATGGCTACACCTTC
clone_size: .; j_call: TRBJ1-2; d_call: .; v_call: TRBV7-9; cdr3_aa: CASSITENYGYTF; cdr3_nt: TGTGCCAGCAGCATAACAGAGAACTATGGCTACACCTTC
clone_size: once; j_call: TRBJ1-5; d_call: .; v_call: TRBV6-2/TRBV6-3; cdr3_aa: CASSYPKQVEGPQHF; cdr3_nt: TGTGCCAGCAGTTATCCCAAGCAGGTCGAGGGGCCCCAGCATTTT
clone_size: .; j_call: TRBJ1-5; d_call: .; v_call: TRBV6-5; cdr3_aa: CASLPTADSNQPQHF; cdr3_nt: TGTGCCAGCCTCCCTACAGCTGATAGCAATCAGCCCCAGCATTTT
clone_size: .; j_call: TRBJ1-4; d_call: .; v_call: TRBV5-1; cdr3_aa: CASSFWTDVTNEKLFF; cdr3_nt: TGCGCCAGCAGCTTTTGGACAGATGTAACTAATGAAAAACTGTTTTTT